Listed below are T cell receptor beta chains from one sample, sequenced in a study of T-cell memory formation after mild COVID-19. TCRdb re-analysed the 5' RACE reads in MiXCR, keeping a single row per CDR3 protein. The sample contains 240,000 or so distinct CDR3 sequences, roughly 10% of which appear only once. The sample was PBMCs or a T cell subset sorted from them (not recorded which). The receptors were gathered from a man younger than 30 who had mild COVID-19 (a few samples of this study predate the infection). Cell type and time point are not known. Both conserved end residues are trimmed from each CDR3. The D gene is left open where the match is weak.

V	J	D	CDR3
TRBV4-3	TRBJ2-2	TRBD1	ASSLRQGDGGELF
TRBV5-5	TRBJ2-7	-	ASRKSSGLSSYEQY
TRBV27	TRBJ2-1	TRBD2	ASSQLAGLVNEQF
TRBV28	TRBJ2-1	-	ASSLLPTAYNEQF
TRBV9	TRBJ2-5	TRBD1	ASSYTGGIGETQY
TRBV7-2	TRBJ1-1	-	ASSPERGSGAF
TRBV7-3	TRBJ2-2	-	ASRKGQAPNTGELF
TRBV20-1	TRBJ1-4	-	SARGSATNEKLF
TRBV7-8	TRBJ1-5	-	ASSSMRNQPQH
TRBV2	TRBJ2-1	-	ASSEYLPYNEQF
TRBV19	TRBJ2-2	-	ASSIGWPGELF
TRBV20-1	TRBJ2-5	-	SALTEGLQETQY
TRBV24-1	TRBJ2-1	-	ATETTYNEQF
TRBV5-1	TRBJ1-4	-	ASSLMNQGATNEKLF
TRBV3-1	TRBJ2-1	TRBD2	ASEWGSGGGNEQF
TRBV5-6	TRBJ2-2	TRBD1	ASSPGGTGNTGELF
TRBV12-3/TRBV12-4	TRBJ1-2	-	ASSPGTSTSYGYT
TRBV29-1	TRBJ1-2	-	SVIWVGYGYT
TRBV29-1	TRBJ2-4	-	SVGGQGNIQY
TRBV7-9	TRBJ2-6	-	ASSRITPGANVLT
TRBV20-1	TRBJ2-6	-	SAADSGANVLT
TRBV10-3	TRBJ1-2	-	AISETDFGGYT
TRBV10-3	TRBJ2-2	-	AISERDQDTGELF